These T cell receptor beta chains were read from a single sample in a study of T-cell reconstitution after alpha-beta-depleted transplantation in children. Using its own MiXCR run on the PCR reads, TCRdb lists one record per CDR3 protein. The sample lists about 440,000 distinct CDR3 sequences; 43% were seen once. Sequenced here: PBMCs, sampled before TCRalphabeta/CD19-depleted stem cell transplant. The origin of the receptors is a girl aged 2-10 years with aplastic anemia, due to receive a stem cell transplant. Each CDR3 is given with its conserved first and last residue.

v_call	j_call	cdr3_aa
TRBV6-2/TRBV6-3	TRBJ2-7	CASSYFTSGAYEQYF
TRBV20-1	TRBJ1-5	CSAGGTVQPQHF
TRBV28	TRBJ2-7	CASSPGQGAGEQYF
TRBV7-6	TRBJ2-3	CASSAGLAGTDTQYF
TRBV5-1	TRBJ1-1	CASSKTQVPNTEAFF
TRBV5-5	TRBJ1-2	CASSFVDSYGDTF
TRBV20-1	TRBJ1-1	CSARAGSLDTEAFF
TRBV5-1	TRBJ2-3	CASSNAGTGWSDTQYF
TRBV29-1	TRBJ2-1	CSVEATCYNEQFF
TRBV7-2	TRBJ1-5	CASSLVRGASNQPQHF
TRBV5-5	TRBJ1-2	CASSLWGQADYGYTF
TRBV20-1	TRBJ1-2	CSATKRVGGVWGYTF
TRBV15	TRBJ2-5	CATSPIGGHQETQYF
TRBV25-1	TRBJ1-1	CASSESGRLEAEAFF
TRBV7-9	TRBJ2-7	CASSLQSRATYEQYF
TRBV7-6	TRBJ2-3	CASSLVGEGLADTQYF
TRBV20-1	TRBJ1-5	CSARWGGAANQPQHF
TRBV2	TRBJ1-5	CASSAVHSNQPQHF
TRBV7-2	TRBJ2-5	CASSPLNAYQETQYF
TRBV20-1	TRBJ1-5	CSARLATGVGNQPQHF
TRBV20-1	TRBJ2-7	CSALRLAIPHEQYF
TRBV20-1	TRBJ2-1	CSARPDRGDEQFF
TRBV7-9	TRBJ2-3	CASSLAKAIGTDTQYF
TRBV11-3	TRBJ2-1	CASSSRAGNEQFF
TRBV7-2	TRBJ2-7	CASSLKGPQGGEQYF
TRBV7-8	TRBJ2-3	CASSPGTSGSTYTQYF
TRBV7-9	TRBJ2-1	CASSLGPGTINEQFF
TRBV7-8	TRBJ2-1	CASSFSITTGTRLAAQFF
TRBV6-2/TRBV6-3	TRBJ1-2	CASSYSRDRGNYGYTF
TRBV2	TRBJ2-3	CASIRDGSTDTQYF
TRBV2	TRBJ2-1	CASGPRVGTSGSSYNEQFF
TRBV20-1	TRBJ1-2	CSARDGGYTF
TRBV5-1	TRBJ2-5	CASSSFVREETQYF